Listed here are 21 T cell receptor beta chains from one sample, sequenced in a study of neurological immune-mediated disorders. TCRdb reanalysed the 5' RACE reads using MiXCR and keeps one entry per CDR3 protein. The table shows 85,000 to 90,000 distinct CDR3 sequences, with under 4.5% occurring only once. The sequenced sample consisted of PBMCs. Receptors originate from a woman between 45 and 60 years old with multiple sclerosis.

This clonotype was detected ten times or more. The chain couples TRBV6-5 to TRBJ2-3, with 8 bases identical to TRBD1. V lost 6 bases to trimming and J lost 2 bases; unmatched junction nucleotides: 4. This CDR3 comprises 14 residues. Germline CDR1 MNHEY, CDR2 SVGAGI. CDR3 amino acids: CASSQDRATDTQYF. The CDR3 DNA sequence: TGTGCCAGCAGCCAGGACAGGGCCACAGATACGCAGTATTTT.

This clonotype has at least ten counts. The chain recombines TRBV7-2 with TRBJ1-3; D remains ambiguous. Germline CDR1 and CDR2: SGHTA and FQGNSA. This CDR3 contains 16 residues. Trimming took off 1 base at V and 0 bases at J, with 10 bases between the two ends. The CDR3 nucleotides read TGTGCCAGCAGCTTAGTCGGTACCTACTCTGGAAACACCATATATTTT. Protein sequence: CASSLVGTYSGNTIYF. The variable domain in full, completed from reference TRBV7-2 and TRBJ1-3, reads GAGVSQSPSNKVTEKGKDVELRCDPISGHTALYWYRQSLGQGLEFLIYFQGNSAPDKSGLPSDRFSAERTGGSVSTLTIQRTQQEDSAVYLCASSLVGTYSGNTIYFGEGSWLTVV.

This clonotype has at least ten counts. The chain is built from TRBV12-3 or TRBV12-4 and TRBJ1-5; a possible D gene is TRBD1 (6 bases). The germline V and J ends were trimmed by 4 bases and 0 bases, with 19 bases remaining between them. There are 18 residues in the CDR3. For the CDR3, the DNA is TGTGCCAGCAGTTCCTTACAGGGCTCGGTTTTTAGCAATCAGCCCCAGCATTTT. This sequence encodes CASSSLQGSVFSNQPQHF.

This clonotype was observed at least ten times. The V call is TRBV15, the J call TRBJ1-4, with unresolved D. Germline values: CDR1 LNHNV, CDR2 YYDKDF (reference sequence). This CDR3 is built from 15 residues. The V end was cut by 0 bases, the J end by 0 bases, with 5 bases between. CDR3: CATSREIATNEKLFF. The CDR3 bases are TGTGCCACCAGCAGAGAGATTGCAACTAATGAAAAACTGTTTTTT.

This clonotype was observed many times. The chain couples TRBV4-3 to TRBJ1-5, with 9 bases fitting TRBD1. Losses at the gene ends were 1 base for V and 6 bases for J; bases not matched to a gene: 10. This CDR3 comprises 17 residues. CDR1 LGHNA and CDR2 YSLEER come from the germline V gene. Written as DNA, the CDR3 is TGCGCCAGCAGCCAAGGGGGGGAACAGGGGGCTAGTCAGCCCCAGCATTTT. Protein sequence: CASSQGGEQGASQPQHF.

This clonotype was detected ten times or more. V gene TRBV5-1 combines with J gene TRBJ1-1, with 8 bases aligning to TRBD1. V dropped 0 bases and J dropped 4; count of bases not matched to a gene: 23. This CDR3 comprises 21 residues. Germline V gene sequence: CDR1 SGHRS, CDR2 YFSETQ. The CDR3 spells CASSLGPGFPRTGRAITEAFF. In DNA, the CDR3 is TGCGCCAGCAGCTTGGGACCTGGCTTCCCCCGGACAGGGCGCGCAATCACTGAAGCTTTCTTT.

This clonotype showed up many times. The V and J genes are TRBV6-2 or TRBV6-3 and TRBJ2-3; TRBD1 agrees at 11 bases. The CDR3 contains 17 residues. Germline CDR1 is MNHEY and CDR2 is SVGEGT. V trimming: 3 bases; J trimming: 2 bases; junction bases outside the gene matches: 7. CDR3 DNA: TGTGCCAGCAGTTATCCGGACAGGGGGCCGGTCACAGATACGCAGTATTTT. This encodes CASSYPDRGPVTDTQYF.

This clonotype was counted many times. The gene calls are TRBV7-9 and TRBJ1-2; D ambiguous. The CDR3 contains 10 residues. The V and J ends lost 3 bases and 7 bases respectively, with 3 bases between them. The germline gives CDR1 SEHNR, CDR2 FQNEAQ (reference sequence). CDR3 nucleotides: TGTGCCAGCAGCTTCCTTGGCTACACCTTC. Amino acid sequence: CASSFLGYTF.

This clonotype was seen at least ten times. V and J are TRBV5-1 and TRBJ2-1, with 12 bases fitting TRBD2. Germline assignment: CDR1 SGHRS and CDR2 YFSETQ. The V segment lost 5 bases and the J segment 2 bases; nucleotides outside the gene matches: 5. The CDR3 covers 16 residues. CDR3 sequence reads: CASRAPSGGAYNEQFF. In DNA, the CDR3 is TGCGCCAGCAGGGCCCCTAGCGGGGGGGCCTACAATGAGCAGTTCTTC.

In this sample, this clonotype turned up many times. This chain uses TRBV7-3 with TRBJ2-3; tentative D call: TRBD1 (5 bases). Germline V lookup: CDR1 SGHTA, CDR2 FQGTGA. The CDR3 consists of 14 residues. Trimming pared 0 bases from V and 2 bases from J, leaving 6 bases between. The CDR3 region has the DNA TGTGCCAGCAGCTTAACGGGGCCCACAGATACGCAGTATTTT. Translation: CASSLTGPTDTQYF.

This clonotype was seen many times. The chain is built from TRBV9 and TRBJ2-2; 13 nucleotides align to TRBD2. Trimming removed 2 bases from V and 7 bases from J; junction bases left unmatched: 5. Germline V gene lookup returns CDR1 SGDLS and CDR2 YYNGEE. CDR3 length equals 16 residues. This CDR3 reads CASSVTSGGALGELFF. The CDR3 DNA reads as TGTGCCAGCAGCGTTACTAGCGGGGGGGCCCTCGGGGAGCTGTTTTTT.

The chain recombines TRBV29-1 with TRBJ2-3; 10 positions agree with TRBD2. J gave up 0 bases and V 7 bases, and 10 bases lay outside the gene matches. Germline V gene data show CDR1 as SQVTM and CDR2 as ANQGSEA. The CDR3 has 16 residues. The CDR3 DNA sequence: TGCAGCGCTCCTCCACTAGCGGGGATTAGCACAGATACGCAGTATTTT. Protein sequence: CSAPPLAGISTDTQYF.

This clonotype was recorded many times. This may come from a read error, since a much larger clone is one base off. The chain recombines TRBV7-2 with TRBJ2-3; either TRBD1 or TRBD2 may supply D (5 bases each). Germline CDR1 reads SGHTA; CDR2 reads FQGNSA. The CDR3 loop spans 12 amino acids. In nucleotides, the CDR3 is TGTGACAGCAGCGAAATGAGGGGACGTCAGTATTTT. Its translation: CDSSEMRGRQYF.

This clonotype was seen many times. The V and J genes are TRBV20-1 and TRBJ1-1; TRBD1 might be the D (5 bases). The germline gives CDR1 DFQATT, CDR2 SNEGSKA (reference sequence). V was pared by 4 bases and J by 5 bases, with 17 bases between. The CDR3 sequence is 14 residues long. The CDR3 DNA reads TGCAGTGCTATAAACCCCAGGGTGGAGACTGAAGCTTTCTTT. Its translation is CSAINPRVETEAFF.

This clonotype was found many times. DNA for the CDR3: TGTGCCAGCGGACAGAATCACTACGAGCAGTACTTC. Protein sequence: CASGQNHYEQYF. This sequence joins TRBV12-3 or TRBV12-4 and TRBJ2-7; D may be TRBD1 (6 bases). The V end lost 8 bases, the J end lost 3 bases, and 11 bases lay between the germline ends. The CDR3 contains 12 residues.

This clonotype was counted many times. The CDR3 loop reads CASSSEQGGAIRTNTEAFF. CDR3 nucleotide sequence: TGTGCCAGCAGTTCAGAACAGGGGGGCGCGATTCGAACTAACACTGAAGCTTTCTTT. The genes are TRBV12-3 or TRBV12-4 and TRBJ1-1, with 8 bases matching TRBD1. CDR3 length: 19 amino acids. Losses at the gene ends were 4 bases for V and 2 bases for J; bases not matched to a gene: 18.

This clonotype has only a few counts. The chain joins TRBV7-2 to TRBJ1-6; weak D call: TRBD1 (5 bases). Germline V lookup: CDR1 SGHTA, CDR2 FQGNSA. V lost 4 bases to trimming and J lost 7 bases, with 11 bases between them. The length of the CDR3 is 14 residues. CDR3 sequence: CASSSGTYNSPLHF. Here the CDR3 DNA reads TGTGCCAGCAGCTCCGGGACTTACAATTCACCCCTCCACTTT. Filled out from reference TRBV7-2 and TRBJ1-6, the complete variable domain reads GAGVSQSPSNKVTEKGKDVELRCDPISGHTALYWYRQSLGQGLEFLIYFQGNSAPDKSGLPSDRFSAERTGGSVSTLTIQRTQQEDSAVYLCASSSGTYNSPLHFGNGTRLTVT.

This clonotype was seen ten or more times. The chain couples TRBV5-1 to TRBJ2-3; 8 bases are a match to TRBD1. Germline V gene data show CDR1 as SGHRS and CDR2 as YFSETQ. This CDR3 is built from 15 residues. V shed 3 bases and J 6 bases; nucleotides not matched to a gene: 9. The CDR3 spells CASSSGQGGIDTQYF. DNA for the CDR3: TGCGCCAGCAGCTCCGGACAGGGTGGGATCGATACGCAGTATTTT. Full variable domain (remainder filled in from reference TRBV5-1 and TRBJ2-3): KAGVTQTPRYLIKTRGQQVTLSCSPISGHRSVSWYQQTPGQGLQFLFEYFSETQRNKGNFPGRFSGRQFSNSRSEMNVSTLELGDSALYLCASSSGQGGIDTQYFGPGTRLTVL.

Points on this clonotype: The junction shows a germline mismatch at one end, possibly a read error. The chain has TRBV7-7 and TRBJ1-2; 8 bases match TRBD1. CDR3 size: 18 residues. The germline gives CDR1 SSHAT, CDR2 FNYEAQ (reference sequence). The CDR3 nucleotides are TGTGCTAGCAGCTTCCCCGACAGGGGAAAGGGCCGGCCGGGAGGCTACACCTTC. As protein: CASSFPDRGKGRPGGYTF.

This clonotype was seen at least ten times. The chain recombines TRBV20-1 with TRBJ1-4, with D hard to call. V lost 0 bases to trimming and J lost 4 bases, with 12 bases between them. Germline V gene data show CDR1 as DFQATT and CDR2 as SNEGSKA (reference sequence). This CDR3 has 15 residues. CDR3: CSARDPGEINEKLFF. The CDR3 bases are TGCAGTGCTAGAGATCCCGGGGAAATTAATGAAAAACTGTTTTTT.

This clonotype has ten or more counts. CDR3 protein: CSASPGAKNIQYF. Written as DNA, the CDR3 is TGCAGTGCCTCGCCGGGCGCCAAAAACATTCAGTACTTC. This chain links TRBV20-1 with TRBJ2-4; D not certain. The CDR3 runs to 13 residues. The V end was cut by 6 bases, the J end by 1 base, with 10 bases between. Germline CDR1 is DFQATT and CDR2 is SNEGSKA (reference sequence).